This T cell receptor (beta chain) was retrieved from a study of shared clonotypes between healthy human individuals. In the study overall: The cohort comprised a couple of women and a few men. Their ages spanned 18 to 49 years. Donors had three CD4 naive, three CD4 memory, two CD8 naive and one CD8 memory plate apiece.

TCRdb keeps only in-frame clones here, not all; method: immunoSEQ multiplex PCR. The profile shows millions of clones, 93% of them singletons. As for this clone: Its antigen is not known. Other nucleotide sequences in the sample specify the same CDR3.

The naive CD8 fraction comprised CD45RO-negative cells positively selected for CCR7 and excluded terminally differentiated effector memory CD45RA+ cells. CDR1 is MNHEY, CDR2 SVGAGI, per germline. The CDR3 runs to 14 residues. After removal of 6 bases from V and 7 bases from J, the junction contained 6 bases not matched to a gene. Findings of the study overall: In having few donors, the study represented limited genetic and exposure-history diversity.

Sequencing was carried out using naive CD8+ T cells from PBMCs. The J gene is TRBJ1-5, the V gene TRBV6-5; 10 bases line up with TRBD1. This clonotype was obtained from a man aged 18 to 30 in good health. Some clones in this sample may be carry-over from other donors' samples. The CDR3 sequence is CASSPDRGRQPQHF. CDR3 sequence (DNA): TGTGCCAGCAGCCCCGACAGGGGGCGGCAGCCCCAGCATTTT.